Below are 32 T cell receptor beta chains sequenced from a single sample in a study of cytomegalovirus exposure and HLA in healthy donors. 60 Vbeta and 13 Jbeta primers were used in PCR. The table came from immunoSEQ multiplex PCR; TCRdb's copy has only in-frame clones and leaves some out. Found here are some 110,000 clones; the top ten clones hold under 7%. The material sequenced was PBMCs. The source is a middle-aged man in good health and CMV-seropositive.

The rearrangement uses TRBV4-1 and TRBJ2-7, with TRBD1 matching over 7 bases. V shed 2 bases, J shed 3 bases, and the junction held 7 bases outside the gene matches. Per the germline V gene, CDR1 is MGHRA and CDR2 is YSYEKL. The CDR3 has 15 amino acids. CDR3 in amino acids: CASSQLDRTDYEQYF. CDR3 nucleotides: TGCGCCAGCAGCCAACTGGACAGGACGGACTACGAGCAGTACTTC.

The V call is TRBV5-1, the J call TRBJ2-5, with 8 bases fitting TRBD1. The end of the DNA is better explained by TRBJ2-7, so the J call may be wrong. This CDR3 region has 18 residues. Germline lookup yields CDR1 SGHRS and CDR2 YFSETQ. This chain's CDR3 is CASSYNSGTGSPAYEQYF. As DNA, the CDR3 is TGCGCCAGCAGCTACAACTCCGGGACAGGTTCGCCAGCCTACGAGCAGTACTTC.

The V and J genes are TRBV4-1 and TRBJ2-5, with D possibly matching TRBD2 (6 bases). The end of the DNA is better explained by TRBJ2-7, so the J call may be wrong. The CDR3 contains 16 residues. Germline lookup yields CDR1 MGHRA and CDR2 YSYEKL. CDR3 nucleotides: TGCGCCAGCAGCCAAGTCTTCCCGGGACTTGGCTACGAGCAGTACTTC. This encodes CASSQVFPGLGYEQYF.

The chain couples TRBV18 to TRBJ1-3; 7 bases map to TRBD1. Germline CDR1 and CDR2: KGHSH and LQKENI. Trimming at V came to 3 bases and at J to 2 bases, leaving 7 bases not matched to a gene. CDR3 size: 16 residues. DNA of the CDR3: TGTGCCAGCTCACCTAGTCAGGGGGTCGCTGGAAACACCATATATTTT. Its translation: CASSPSQGVAGNTIYF.

This chain joins TRBV6-5 and TRBJ2-4; D unclear. Germline CDR1 is MNHEY and CDR2 is SVGAGI. The CDR3 length is 16 residues. V was clipped by 0 bases and J by 0 bases, with 9 bases between them. In DNA form, the CDR3 reads TGTGCCAGCAGTTACTCCGGAGTTCTAGCCAAAAACATTCAGTACTTC. Translating gives CASSYSGVLAKNIQYF.

This chain connects TRBV5-1 to TRBJ2-2, with D maybe TRBD1 (6 bases). This CDR3 spans 17 amino acids. Germline V CDR1 and CDR2: SGHRS, YFSETQ. Between the trimmed V and J ends, which lost 1 base and 5 bases, there was a span of 18 bases. This CDR3 reads CASSLSSFRGQTGELFF. CDR3 nucleotide sequence: TGCGCCAGCAGCTTGTCTTCGTTTCGGGGACAAACCGGGGAGCTGTTTTTT.

The CDR3 reads CASSIRERSYEQYF. The CDR3 DNA is TGTGCCAGTAGTATTCGTGAGCGCTCCTACGAGCAGTACTTC. The rearrangement uses TRBV19 and TRBJ2-7; D is undetermined. The CDR3 is made up of 14 amino acids. V was clipped by 3 bases and J by 0 bases, with 9 bases between them. Per the germline V gene, CDR1 is LNHDA and CDR2 is SQIVND (reference sequence).

The chain recombines TRBV11-1 with TRBJ1-1, with 7 bases that match TRBD1. CDR1 is SGHAT, CDR2 FQDESV, per germline (reference sequence). The J segment lost 0 bases and the V segment lost 5 bases, leaving 6 bases of the junction unmatched. CDR3 length equals 15 residues. CDR3 in DNA: TGTGCCAGCAGCCATTGGGGACAGATGAACACTGAAGCTTTCTTT. It codes for CASSHWGQMNTEAFF.

The rearrangement joins TRBV18 to TRBJ1-4, with TRBD1 matching over 12 bases. The ends lost 1 base at V and 3 bases at J; junction bases unmatched: 9. This CDR3 spans 19 amino acids. Germline V lookup: CDR1 KGHSH, CDR2 LQKENI. CDR3 in DNA: TGTGCCAGCTCACCACTAAGTCCCGGGACAGGGGGCTCTAATGAAAAACTGTTTTTT. Translating it yields CASSPLSPGTGGSNEKLFF.

This chain uses TRBV28 with TRBJ1-6, with D unclear. CDR1 is MDHEN and CDR2 is SYDVKM in the germline V gene. The CDR3 covers 13 residues. V dropped 6 bases and J dropped 3 bases, with 6 bases sitting between them. This CDR3 reads CASSRDYNSPLHF. CDR3 sequence (DNA): TGTGCCAGCAGCCGGGACTATAATTCACCCCTCCACTTT.

The gene calls are TRBV7-8 and TRBJ2-3; D call uncertain. The CDR3 totals 15 residues. CDR1 and CDR2 from the germline V gene are SGHVS and FQNEAQ. V lost 2 bases, J lost 0 bases, and 9 bases lay in between. Written as DNA, the CDR3 is TGTGCCAGCAGCTTATATTCCTCTAGCACAGATACGCAGTATTTT. This gives the protein CASSLYSSSTDTQYF.

The chain is built from TRBV28 and TRBJ2-7; a possible D gene is TRBD2 (6 bases). V was shortened by 5 bases and J by 2 bases, with 13 bases between the two germline ends. The CDR3 sequence is 14 residues long. Germline assignment: CDR1 MDHEN and CDR2 SYDVKM. In DNA, the CDR3 is TGTGCCAGCAGTCAGCGGGTGGGGACCTACGAGCAGTACTTC. Translated: CASSQRVGTYEQYF.

The chain uses TRBV5-4 and TRBJ1-5; 8 nucleotides agree with TRBD1. Per the germline V gene, CDR1 is SGHNT and CDR2 is YYREEE (reference sequence). The V and J ends lost 2 bases and 1 base, in that order; junction bases with no gene match: 8. CDR3 length: 17 amino acids. CDR3 in amino acids: CASSFSTGGWSNQPQHF. The CDR3, as DNA: TGTGCCAGCAGCTTTTCCACAGGGGGATGGAGCAATCAGCCCCAGCATTTT. The whole variable domain, filled in from reference TRBV5-4 and TRBJ1-5, reads ETGVTQSPTHLIKTRGQQVTLRCSSQSGHNTVSWYQQALGQGPQFIFQYYREEENGRGNFPPRFSGLQFPNYSSELNVNALELDDSALYLCASSFSTGGWSNQPQHFGDGTRLSIL.

The V call is TRBV4-1, the J call TRBJ2-5; 10 bases agree with TRBD2. After removal of 3 bases from V and 5 bases from J, the junction contained 12 bases not matched to a gene. CDR3 length: 17 amino acids. Germline V gene sequence: CDR1 MGHRA, CDR2 YSYEKL. The CDR3 loop reads CASSHGEPGLARETQYF. CDR3 DNA: TGCGCCAGCAGCCATGGCGAGCCGGGACTAGCGAGGGAGACCCAGTACTTC.

The chain has TRBV9 and TRBJ2-1, with 11 bases matching TRBD2. V was pared by 5 bases and J by 9 bases, with 10 bases of the junction left unmatched. The V gene's germline CDR1 is SGDLS and CDR2 YYNGEE. The CDR3 is 15 residues long. CDR3: CASSDSGRGNTEQFF. CDR3 DNA: TGTGCCAGCAGTGATAGCGGGAGGGGTAATACTGAGCAGTTCTTC.

The chain carries TRBV4-3 and TRBJ1-1, with unresolved D. V was trimmed by 0 bases and J by 11 bases, leaving 13 bases between them. Germline CDR1 LGHNA, CDR2 YSLEER. The CDR3 has 13 residues. The CDR3 sequence: CASSQEGIGGAFF. DNA of the CDR3: TGCGCCAGCAGCCAAGAAGGGATTGGCGGGGCTTTCTTT.

The chain couples TRBV7-3 to TRBJ1-1; possible D gene TRBD1, 6 bases. Germline CDR1 and CDR2: SGHTA and FQGTGA. V lost 6 bases and J 4 bases, leaving 12 bases between the germline ends. CDR3 length: 13 amino acids. DNA for the CDR3: TGTGCCAGCAGGCTCCAGGGGTCCACTGAAGCTTTCTTT. This translates into CASRLQGSTEAFF.

The J gene is TRBJ2-7, the V gene TRBV7-2; 7 bases are shared with TRBD1. V shed 3 bases, J shed 2 bases, and the junction held 4 bases outside the gene matches. CDR3 length: 14 residues. CDR1 is SGHTA, CDR2 FQGNSA, per germline. In DNA, the CDR3 is TGTGCCAGCAGCTTCACCGGGACAGCCTACGAGCAGTACTTC. This encodes CASSFTGTAYEQYF. Filled out from reference TRBV7-2 and TRBJ2-7, the complete variable domain reads GAGVSQSPSNKVTEKGKDVELRCDPISGHTALYWYRQSLGQGLEFLIYFQGNSAPDKSGLPSDRFSAERTGGSVSTLTIQRTQQEDSAVYLCASSFTGTAYEQYFGPGTRLTVT.

This chain joins TRBV7-6 and TRBJ2-7; possibly TRBD2 for D (6 bases). V was shortened by 0 bases and J by 7 bases, with 7 bases between the two germline ends. This CDR3 region has 12 residues. The germline V gene encodes CDR1 SGHVS and CDR2 FNYEAQ. The CDR3 region is CASSLAAGEQYF. CDR3 nucleotide sequence: TGTGCCAGCAGCTTAGCCGCGGGGGAGCAGTACTTC.

This chain connects TRBV28 to TRBJ2-7, with TRBD1 as a possible D gene (6 bases). Trimming removed 9 bases at V and 2 bases at J, with 11 bases between. Germline CDR1 reads MDHEN; CDR2 reads SYDVKM. CDR3 length equals 12 residues. The CDR3 here is CASAGTPYEQYF. Here the CDR3 DNA reads TGTGCCAGTGCCGGGACACCCTACGAGCAGTACTTC. The full variable domain, with the rest looked up from reference TRBV28 and TRBJ2-7, is DVKVTQSSRYLVKRTGEKVFLECVQDMDHENMFWYRQDPGLGLRLIYFSYDVKMKEKGDIPEGYSVSREKKERFSLILESASTNQTSMYLCASAGTPYEQYFGPGTRLTVT.

Notes on this clone: Other DNA variants within this sample encode the same CDR3. V is TRBV5-1 and J is TRBJ2-1, with 7 bases that match TRBD2. The CDR3 is 14 residues long. The germline CDR1 and CDR2 sequences are SGHRS and YFSETQ. J was trimmed by 9 bases and V by 2 bases; bases with no gene match: 8. Here the CDR3 DNA reads TGCGCCAGCAGCTTTACAGCGGGAAGTATTGAGCAGTTCTTC. It is translated as CASSFTAGSIEQFF.

This sequence joins TRBV25-1 and TRBJ1-3; D ambiguous. The CDR3 is 12 amino acids. CDR1 is MGHDK and CDR2 is SYGVNS in the germline V gene. Trimming pared 6 bases from V and 4 bases from J, leaving 7 bases between. CDR3 protein: CASSFEGNTIYF. CDR3 nucleotide sequence: TGTGCCAGCAGCTTTGAGGGAAACACCATATATTTT.

V usage is TRBV28 and J usage is TRBJ2-5, with D possibly being TRBD1 (6 bases). Trimming shortened V by 10 bases and J by 0 bases, and 18 bases separated the two germline ends. Per the germline V gene, CDR1 is MDHEN and CDR2 is SYDVKM. The CDR3 runs to 15 residues. CDR3 sequence reads: CATITRRGNQETQYF. The DNA of the CDR3 is TGTGCCACAATTACCCGTAGGGGGAACCAAGAGACCCAGTACTTC.

This CDR3 reads CASSPRLGEKLFF. The CDR3, as DNA: TGTGCCAGCAGCCCGCGACTTGGTGAAAAACTGTTTTTT. The chain employs TRBV5-5 and TRBJ1-4, with D unclear. Germline values: CDR1 SGHKS, CDR2 YYEKEE (reference sequence). Trimming removed 4 bases at V and 7 bases at J, with 11 bases between. This CDR3 contains 13 residues.

The chain uses TRBV7-9 and TRBJ2-7, with 10 bases fitting TRBD1. V gave up 5 bases and J gave up 5 bases; unmatched junction bases: 9. This CDR3 has 15 residues. Germline CDR1 reads SEHNR; CDR2 reads FQNEAQ (reference sequence). The CDR3 region has the DNA TGTGCCAGCAGCGTAAGTGGGACAGGGGTCGACGAGCAGTACTTC. Translation: CASSVSGTGVDEQYF.

The chain carries TRBV5-1 and TRBJ2-3, with TRBD2 matching 7 bases. The V segment lost 6 bases and the J segment 3 bases; nucleotides outside the gene matches: 10. CDR1 is SGHRS and CDR2 is YFSETQ in the germline V gene. The CDR3 has 15 amino acids. CDR3 loop: CASTLFPGGTDTQYF. CDR3 DNA sequence: TGCGCCAGCACCCTTTTCCCCGGGGGGACAGATACGCAGTATTTT.

V gene TRBV27 combines with J gene TRBJ2-7; tentative D call: TRBD2 (6 bases). This CDR3 contains 14 residues. Trimming pared 6 bases from V and 2 bases from J, leaving 14 bases between. Per the germline V gene, CDR1 is MNHEY and CDR2 is SMNVEV (reference sequence). The CDR3 DNA reads as TGTGCCAGCAGCCATAAGGAGGGAACCTACGAGCAGTACTTC. Translation gives CASSHKEGTYEQYF.

The rearrangement uses TRBV7-3 and TRBJ2-2; 10 bases map to TRBD1. V lost 2 bases, J lost 5 bases, and 5 bases stayed unmatched. The CDR3 contains 16 residues. CDR1 is SGHTA and CDR2 is FQGTGA in the germline V gene. The CDR3 nucleotides read TGTGCCAGCAGCTTAGCCCCGGGACAGGGGACCGGGGAGCTGTTTTTT. Protein sequence: CASSLAPGQGTGELFF.

V usage is TRBV29-1 and J usage is TRBJ1-2; D is ambiguous. This CDR3 comprises 12 residues. Germline-derived CDR1 and CDR2 are SQVTM and ANQGSEA. The V end was cut by 6 bases, the J end by 5 bases, with 13 bases between. The CDR3 region has the DNA TGCAGCGTCGAGACACTAGGGTATGGCTACACCTTC. This gives the protein CSVETLGYGYTF.

This chain uses TRBV13 with TRBJ2-4, with D possibly being TRBD2 (6 bases). V was cut by 1 base and J by 9 bases, with 13 bases left in between. Germline V lookup: CDR1 PRHDT, CDR2 FYEKMQ (reference sequence). This CDR3 contains 14 residues. The CDR3: CASSLALAKGIQYF. The CDR3 bases are TGTGCCAGCAGCTTAGCCCTAGCGAAAGGCATTCAGTACTTC.

This sequence joins TRBV10-3 and TRBJ2-7; 9 bases are a match to TRBD2. From germline, CDR1 is ENHRY and CDR2 SYGVKD. The CDR3 loop spans 13 amino acids. J lost 7 bases, V lost 6 bases, and 7 bases had no gene match. CDR3 protein: CAISGLATGEQYF. Written as DNA, the CDR3 is TGTGCCATCAGCGGACTAGCGACAGGAGAGCAGTACTTC.

The gene calls are TRBV5-4 and TRBJ1-4; D is perhaps TRBD1 (6 bases). Germline V CDR1 and CDR2: SGHNT, YYREEE (reference sequence). The V end was cut by 0 bases, the J end by 10 bases, with 13 bases between. The CDR3 has 14 residues. This chain's CDR3 is CASSLDGGQGKLFF. The CDR3 DNA is TGTGCCAGCAGCTTGGACGGGGGGCAGGGAAAACTGTTTTTT.